One sample yielded the 6 T cell receptor beta chains listed below, sequenced in a study of shared clonotypes between healthy human individuals (dated by TCRdb to the early 2020s). The method behind the library was the immunoSEQ multiplex PCR assay. Entries here come from immuneACCESS through TCRdb and include only in-frame sequences with V and J called. Some clones fail to appear in such tables; in the studies checked, an unresolved V gene covers under half of the shortfall, and the cause of the remainder is unknown. This sample lists approximately 2.1 million clones; 90% to 95% were detected once. The ten largest make up approximately 0.4% of the sample. Sequences were obtained from naive CD4+ T cells from PBMCs. Sample cell subset or site, as interpreted from the label and publication: CD45RA+ positively selected. The receptors were sampled from a man younger than 30 in good health. Some clones in this sample may be carry-over from other donors' samples.

V is TRBV4-3 and J is TRBJ2-7; D gene uncertain. V shed 1 base and J shed 0 bases, with 7 bases lying between them. In germline, CDR1 is LGHNA, CDR2 YSLEER. The length of the CDR3 is 14 residues. The CDR3 bases are TGCGCCAGCAGCCAAGGGCCCGTCTCCTACGAGCAGTACTTC. It encodes CASSQGPVSYEQYF.

This chain joins TRBV28 and TRBJ1-1, with TRBD1 matching 7 bases. V trimming: 10 bases; J trimming: 6 bases; junction bases outside the gene matches: 8. The CDR3 extends over 12 amino acids. Germline lookup yields CDR1 MDHEN and CDR2 SYDVKM. The CDR3 region has the DNA TGTGCCACAAGGGTAGGGGGCCCTGAAGCTTTCTTT. It encodes CATRVGGPEAFF.

Turning to this clone: Other nucleotide sequences in the sample specify the same CDR3. The chain employs TRBV20-1 and TRBJ2-7; no firm D call. V lost 1 base to trimming and J lost 4 bases, with 5 bases between them. The length of the CDR3 is 11 residues. Germline V CDR1 and CDR2: DFQATT, SNEGSKA (reference sequence). The CDR3 sequence: CSARGGYEQYF. The CDR3 DNA sequence: TGCAGTGCTAGAGGCGGTTACGAGCAGTACTTC.

Details on this clone: This specimen includes other DNA sequences encoding the same CDR3. The V and J genes are TRBV20-1 and TRBJ2-3, with D unclear. The germline V and J ends were trimmed by 6 bases and 0 bases, with 4 bases remaining between them. CDR1 and CDR2 from the germline V gene are DFQATT and SNEGSKA (reference sequence). CDR3 length equals 11 residues. The CDR3: CSAGSTDTQYF. The CDR3 DNA sequence: TGCAGTGCCGGAAGCACAGATACGCAGTATTTT.

Concerning this clone: Different DNA sequences within this sample yield the same CDR3. This sequence joins TRBV5-1 and TRBJ2-7, with TRBD1 identical over 8 bases. The CDR3 has 13 residues. V shed 0 bases and J 6 bases; nucleotides not matched to a gene: 2. CDR1 and CDR2 (germline): SGHRS, YFSETQ. CDR3 sequence: CASSLVRGREQYF. CDR3 DNA sequence: TGCGCCAGCAGCTTGGTCAGGGGGCGCGAGCAGTACTTC.

V and J are TRBV7-2 and TRBJ2-1; maybe TRBD2 (6 bases). V was cut by 3 bases and J by 12 bases, with 18 bases left in between. Per germline, CDR1 SGHTA and CDR2 FQGNSA. CDR3 length equals 14 residues. The CDR3 DNA reads as TGTGCCAGCAGCTTCCGGGACTCCCGAGTGGTGCAGTTCTTC. It encodes CASSFRDSRVVQFF.